This passage covers 32 T cell receptor beta chains from one sample sequenced in a study of OX40 agonist ivuxolimab in advanced cancers. Only in-frame clones appear in the TCRdb table, and some are missing; sequencing was by immunoSEQ multiplex PCR. The table lists 45,000 to 60,000 clones, nearly 85% of them singletons. This specimen was CD4+ or CD8+ T cells sorted from blood, taken in a trial of the OX40 agonist ivuxolimab. The receptors here all came from an adult with an advanced solid tumor such as melanoma, head and neck, liver or kidney cancer.

This chain links TRBV5-1 with TRBJ2-7, with a weak D call TRBD2 (6 bases). CDR1 and CDR2 (germline): SGHRS, YFSETQ. The CDR3 spans 18 residues. V was trimmed by 1 base and J by 0 bases, leaving 20 bases between them. CDR3 sequence: CASSLSFGGSGSSYEQYF. CDR3 nucleotides: TGCGCCAGCAGCTTGAGCTTTGGGGGTAGCGGCAGCTCCTACGAGCAGTACTTC.

The chain recombines TRBV27 with TRBJ2-1, with 10 bases that match TRBD2. Germline-derived CDR1 and CDR2 are MNHEY and SMNVEV (reference sequence). The ends lost 3 bases at V and 10 bases at J; junction bases unmatched: 6. This CDR3 has 14 residues. In DNA form, the CDR3 reads TGTGCCAGCAGTTTCGGGACTAGCGCTCAAGAGCAGTTCTTC. It is translated as CASSFGTSAQEQFF.

The rearrangement uses TRBV28 and TRBJ2-7; perhaps D is TRBD1 or TRBD2 (6 bases each). V was cut by 1 base and J by 1 base, with 11 bases left in between. CDR1 is MDHEN, CDR2 SYDVKM, per germline. There are 15 residues in the CDR3. Here the CDR3 reads CASSLLPGASYEQYF. Written as DNA, the CDR3 is TGTGCCAGCAGTTTATTGCCGGGGGCGTCCTACGAGCAGTACTTC.

CDR3 sequence reads: CASSLTGTSGYEQYF. For the CDR3, the DNA is TGTGCCAGCAGTTTGACCGGGACTAGTGGTTACGAGCAGTACTTC. The chain is built from TRBV6-5 and TRBJ2-7, with 8 bases that match TRBD2. This CDR3 spans 15 amino acids. V shed 4 bases and J 4 bases; nucleotides not matched to a gene: 9. Germline V gives CDR1 MNHEY, CDR2 SVGAGI.

This chain joins TRBV5-5 and TRBJ2-2; the D gene is possibly TRBD1 (5 bases). This CDR3 spans 14 amino acids. Trimming took 2 bases from V and 2 from J, leaving 7 bases between them. The germline CDR1 and CDR2 sequences are SGHKS and YYEKEE (reference sequence). The CDR3 DNA sequence: TGTGCCAGCAGCTTAAGGACAAACACCGGGGAGCTGTTTTTT. It is translated as CASSLRTNTGELFF.

The rearrangement joins TRBV7-2 to TRBJ2-3; D is unclear. The V and J ends lost 1 base and 2 bases respectively, with 13 bases between them. Germline V gene lookup returns CDR1 SGHTA and CDR2 FQGNSA. This CDR3 has 16 residues. The CDR3 DNA is TGTGCCAGCAGCTTAGACGGTGACCTCGCCACAGATACGCAGTATTTT. This translates into CASSLDGDLATDTQYF.

The chain has TRBV5-1 and TRBJ1-2, with D possibly matching TRBD1 (5 bases). CDR1 is SGHRS, CDR2 YFSETQ, per germline. V was pared by 0 bases and J by 8 bases, with 23 bases between. This CDR3 has 17 amino acids. The CDR3 reads CASSLGIGTRTYGGYTF. DNA of the CDR3: TGCGCCAGCAGCTTGGGTATCGGGACGCGAACCTATGGGGGCTACACCTTC. Full variable domain (missing parts from reference TRBV5-1 and TRBJ1-2): KAGVTQTPRYLIKTRGQQVTLSCSPISGHRSVSWYQQTPGQGLQFLFEYFSETQRNKGNFPGRFSGRQFSNSRSEMNVSTLELGDSALYLCASSLGIGTRTYGGYTFGSGTRLTVV.

The V call is TRBV5-1, the J call TRBJ2-2; D not certain. V gave up 4 bases and J gave up 1 base, with 11 bases separating them. Germline V gene data show CDR1 as SGHRS and CDR2 as YFSETQ. This CDR3 has 15 residues. CDR3 coding DNA: TGCGCCAGCAGCGTGGGCCCAAAGAACACCGGGGAGCTGTTTTTT. As protein: CASSVGPKNTGELFF.

This clone rates as medium-sized (0.01 to 0.1%). The CDR3 sequence is CASSPQKGRGNTEAFF. The CDR3 nucleotides read TGTGCCAGCAGCCCTCAGAAGGGCCGGGGGAACACTGAAGCTTTCTTT. The gene calls are TRBV4-2 and TRBJ1-1; D not certain. Trimming took off 4 bases at V and 1 base at J, with 16 bases between the two ends. The germline V gene encodes CDR1 LGHNA and CDR2 YNFKEQ. The CDR3 is made up of 16 amino acids.

The chain carries TRBV6-7 and TRBJ2-7; D is uncertain. TRBV6-7 is filed as an ORF, its function uncertain. This CDR3 is built from 11 residues. V lost 8 bases and J lost 4, with 9 bases in between. This CDR3 reads CASFRAYEQYF. CDR3 coding DNA: TGTGCCAGCTTTAGGGCTTACGAGCAGTACTTC.

The chain links TRBV6-5 to TRBJ2-1, with 8 bases lining up with TRBD1. J was trimmed by 7 bases and V by 6 bases; bases with no gene match: 11. This CDR3 is 15 amino acids long. In germline, CDR1 is MNHEY, CDR2 SVGAGI. As DNA, the CDR3 is TGTGCCAGCAGCCGCCGGGACAGGTCCCATAATGAGCAGTTCTTC. This gives the protein CASSRRDRSHNEQFF.

This chain connects TRBV29-1 to TRBJ2-1; D gene ambiguous. V dropped 4 bases and J dropped 10 bases, with 11 bases sitting between them. CDR3 length: 11 amino acids. Germline loops: CDR1 SQVTM, CDR2 ANQGSEA. CDR3 coding DNA: TGCAGCGTTGTAGGCATTAAGGAGCAGTTCTTC. Protein sequence: CSVVGIKEQFF.

The chain links TRBV19 to TRBJ2-5, with D perhaps assigned TRBD1 or TRBD2 (6 bases each). Germline assignment: CDR1 LNHDA and CDR2 SQIVND (reference sequence). The CDR3 is 14 residues long. Trimming removed 6 bases at V and 4 bases at J, with 15 bases between. The CDR3 region is CASSPSGARETQYF. The CDR3 DNA reads TGTGCCAGTAGCCCGTCGGGGGCTCGAGAGACCCAGTACTTC.

The CDR3 bases are TGTGCCAGCAGCTTGGGGCAGGGGGCTAATGAAAAACTGTTTTTT. Translation: CASSLGQGANEKLFF. The chain has TRBV5-5 and TRBJ1-4; 7 positions agree with TRBD1. The V and J ends lost 0 bases and 3 bases, in that order; junction bases with no gene match: 2. CDR1 SGHKS and CDR2 YYEKEE come from the germline V gene (reference sequence). This CDR3 is built from 15 residues.

The rearrangement uses TRBV27 and TRBJ2-4, with 12 bases fitting TRBD2. CDR1 is MNHEY, CDR2 SMNVEV, per germline (reference sequence). The CDR3 consists of 15 residues. J was trimmed by 4 bases and V by 6 bases; bases with no gene match: 4. This CDR3 reads CASRSLAGGKNIQYF. CDR3 coding DNA: TGTGCCAGCAGATCCCTAGCGGGAGGGAAAAACATTCAGTACTTC.

The chain has TRBV7-9 and TRBJ2-7; unclear D gene. Germline CDR1 is SEHNR and CDR2 is FQNEAQ (reference sequence). This CDR3 is 13 amino acids long. V was shortened by 5 bases and J by 2 bases, with 10 bases between the two germline ends. CDR3 coding DNA: TGTGCCAGCAGCCCTAAGGGTCCCTACGAGCAGTACTTC. It codes for CASSPKGPYEQYF.

The genes are TRBV23-1 and TRBJ1-4; D is unclear. TRBV23-1 is assigned to the ORF class and has an uncertain function. Trimming stripped 2 bases from V and 2 bases from J, with 12 bases between. The CDR3 totals 16 residues. This CDR3 is CASSQTHTRTNEKLFF. For the CDR3, the DNA is TGCGCCAGCAGTCAAACCCACACAAGGACTAATGAAAAACTGTTTTTT.

V gene TRBV10-3 combines with J gene TRBJ2-2; the match to TRBD2 covers 13 bases. The germline V gene has CDR1 ENHRY and CDR2 SYGVKD. The CDR3 runs to 17 residues. Unmatched junction bases numbered 2, after V lost 3 bases and J lost 1 base. The CDR3: CAISELAGGLNTGELFF. DNA of the CDR3: TGTGCCATCAGTGAACTAGCGGGAGGGTTGAACACCGGGGAGCTGTTTTTT.

The CDR3 loop is CAISEGPHTGELFF. The CDR3 DNA sequence: TGTGCCATCAGCGAGGGACCCCACACCGGGGAGCTGTTTTTT. The chain uses TRBV10-3 and TRBJ2-2; D tentatively fits TRBD1 or TRBD2 (5 bases each). The CDR3 sequence is 14 residues long. V lost 6 bases and J 3 bases, leaving 11 bases between the germline ends. The germline CDR1 and CDR2 sequences are ENHRY and SYGVKD.

The genes are TRBV19 and TRBJ2-1; 7 bases line up with TRBD1. Germline loops: CDR1 LNHDA, CDR2 SQIVND (reference sequence). The V and J ends lost 5 bases and 9 bases, in that order; junction bases with no gene match: 13. This CDR3 is built from 15 residues. CDR3 sequence (DNA): TGTGCCAGTAGTGTGACCGGGACAGCCACTCCTGAGCAGTTCTTC. Encoded protein: CASSVTGTATPEQFF. The full variable domain, rest sourced from reference TRBV19 and TRBJ2-1, is DGGITQSPKYLFRKEGQNVTLSCEQNLNHDAMYWYRQDPGQGLRLIYYSQIVNDFQKGDIAEGYSVSREKKESFPLTVTSAQKNPTAFYLCASSVTGTATPEQFFGPGTRLTVL.

The chain combines TRBV19 with TRBJ1-2; D is unresolved. V was shortened by 3 bases and J by 0 bases, with 8 bases between the two germline ends. CDR1 and CDR2 (germline): LNHDA, SQIVND (reference sequence). The CDR3 spans 14 residues. CDR3: CASSIRVANYGYTF. The DNA of the CDR3 is TGTGCCAGTAGTATTAGGGTGGCTAACTATGGCTACACCTTC. Complete variable domain (other parts from reference TRBV19 and TRBJ1-2): DGGITQSPKYLFRKEGQNVTLSCEQNLNHDAMYWYRQDPGQGLRLIYYSQIVNDFQKGDIAEGYSVSREKKESFPLTVTSAQKNPTAFYLCASSIRVANYGYTFGSGTRLTVV.

CDR3 in amino acids: CASSGRQGGVDEQYF. CDR3 in DNA: TGTGCCAGCAGTGGAAGACAGGGAGGTGTGGACGAGCAGTACTTC. The chain has TRBV2 and TRBJ2-7; possibly TRBD1 for D (7 bases). CDR1 is SNHLY, CDR2 FYNNEI, per germline. The CDR3 has 15 residues. The V end was cut by 4 bases, the J end by 5 bases, with 18 bases between.

The chain links TRBV5-6 to TRBJ1-3; D gene uncertain. CDR3 length: 15 residues. CDR1 is SGHDT, CDR2 YYEEEE, per germline. V was cut by 5 bases and J by 4 bases, with 16 bases left in between. The CDR3 loop is CASSLRTKRGNTIYF. The CDR3 DNA reads TGTGCCAGCAGTTTAAGAACTAAGCGGGGAAACACCATATATTTT. Full variable domain (outside the CDR3, taken from reference TRBV5-6 and TRBJ1-3): DAGVTQSPTHLIKTRGQQVTLRCSPKSGHDTVSWYQQALGQGPQFIFQYYEEEERQRGNFPDRFSGHQFPNYSSELNVNALLLGDSALYLCASSLRTKRGNTIYFGEGSWLTVV.

V usage is TRBV5-1 and J usage is TRBJ2-2; D is undetermined. V was pared by 4 bases and J by 5 bases, with 15 bases between. This CDR3 comprises 15 residues. CDR1 is SGHRS, CDR2 YFSETQ, per germline. For the CDR3, the DNA is TGCGCCAGCAGCCCCCTGGGTCGGCATACCGGGGAGCTGTTTTTT. Protein product: CASSPLGRHTGELFF.

The rearrangement links TRBV6-5 to TRBJ1-4; D not resolved. V was trimmed by 8 bases and J by 0 bases, leaving 10 bases between them. CDR1 and CDR2 from the germline V gene are MNHEY and SVGAGI. The CDR3 covers 14 residues. CDR3 DNA: TGTGCCAGCGCACCCAGGCCAACTAATGAAAAACTGTTTTTT. Its protein product is CASAPRPTNEKLFF.

The V and J genes are TRBV5-1 and TRBJ2-1; perhaps TRBD2 as D (6 bases). The CDR3 length is 14 residues. Germline lookup yields CDR1 SGHRS and CDR2 YFSETQ. The V end was cut by 7 bases, the J end by 4 bases, with 15 bases between. CDR3 residues: CASGRDGLYNEQFF. The CDR3 bases are TGCGCCAGCGGCCGGGACGGACTATACAATGAGCAGTTCTTC.

This clone has just one count. The chain employs TRBV13 and TRBJ2-3, with 10 bases aligning to TRBD2. The germline V gene has CDR1 PRHDT and CDR2 FYEKMQ (reference sequence). The CDR3 length is 16 residues. V gave up 4 bases and J gave up 3 bases; unmatched junction bases: 7. The CDR3 protein is CASSSSGTSVTDTQYF. The DNA of the CDR3 is TGTGCCAGCAGCTCGTCCGGGACTAGCGTAACAGATACGCAGTATTTT.

The chain links TRBV28 to TRBJ2-1, with 9 bases identical to TRBD2. J gave up 6 bases and V 8 bases, and 8 bases lay outside the gene matches. The CDR3 has 14 amino acids. Germline lookup yields CDR1 MDHEN and CDR2 SYDVKM. The CDR3 bases are TGTGCCAGCGGGACGGCGGGAGGGATCAATGAGCAGTTCTTC. This sequence encodes CASGTAGGINEQFF. Full variable domain (remainder filled in from reference TRBV28 and TRBJ2-1): DVKVTQSSRYLVKRTGEKVFLECVQDMDHENMFWYRQDPGLGLRLIYFSYDVKMKEKGDIPEGYSVSREKKERFSLILESASTNQTSMYLCASGTAGGINEQFFGPGTRLTVL.

This clone has just one count. The genes are TRBV5-1 and TRBJ2-3, with D unresolved. The CDR3 covers 15 residues. Germline V gene lookup returns CDR1 SGHRS and CDR2 YFSETQ. Trimming cost V 1 base and J 0 bases, with 9 bases left between them. This CDR3 is CASSLNSLSTDTQYF. In nucleotides, the CDR3 is TGCGCCAGCAGCTTGAATTCGCTAAGCACAGATACGCAGTATTTT. The whole variable domain, remainder taken from reference TRBV5-1 and TRBJ2-3, is KAGVTQTPRYLIKTRGQQVTLSCSPISGHRSVSWYQQTPGQGLQFLFEYFSETQRNKGNFPGRFSGRQFSNSRSEMNVSTLELGDSALYLCASSLNSLSTDTQYFGPGTRLTVL.

The chain joins TRBV7-2 to TRBJ2-7, with 10 bases identical to TRBD2. The germline gives CDR1 SGHTA, CDR2 FQGNSA. The CDR3 is 15 residues long. V lost 3 bases to trimming and J lost 0 bases; unmatched junction nucleotides: 2. The CDR3 reads CASSFGTSVSYEQYF. The DNA of the CDR3 is TGTGCCAGCAGCTTCGGGACTAGCGTCTCCTACGAGCAGTACTTC.

The V call is TRBV2, the J call TRBJ2-1; no clear D. Per germline, CDR1 SNHLY and CDR2 FYNNEI. The CDR3 spans 15 residues. Trimming cost V 3 bases and J 0 bases, with 9 bases left between them. CDR3 amino acids: CASSEGAPSYNEQFF. CDR3 coding DNA: TGTGCCAGCAGTGAGGGTGCACCCTCCTACAATGAGCAGTTCTTC.

The chain employs TRBV28 and TRBJ2-7; the match to TRBD1 covers 9 bases. The germline gives CDR1 MDHEN, CDR2 SYDVKM. V shed 5 bases, J shed 2 bases, and the junction held 10 bases outside the gene matches. The CDR3 has 16 residues. The DNA of the CDR3 is TGTGCCAGCAGTCCAACAGGGGGCGCGATTCCCTACGAGCAGTACTTC. Translating gives CASSPTGGAIPYEQYF. Using reference TRBV28 and TRBJ2-7 for the parts outside the CDR3, the full variable domain is DVKVTQSSRYLVKRTGEKVFLECVQDMDHENMFWYRQDPGLGLRLIYFSYDVKMKEKGDIPEGYSVSREKKERFSLILESASTNQTSMYLCASSPTGGAIPYEQYFGPGTRLTVT.